Listed here is a single TCR beta chain. Its specificity is not known. Germline values: CDR1 MNHEY, CDR2 SVGAGI. This CDR3 contains 15 residues. With 6 bases removed from V and 0 bases from J, the gap between germline ends came to 14 bases. The data originate from a study of vaccination effects on CD4 cells after COVID-19. Using immunoSEQ multiplex PCR, the repertoire was profiled, and TCRdb retains in-frame clones only, with some absent. The sample contains about 63,000 clones, approximately 71% of which appear only once. With the ViraFEST assay, the study expanded antigen-specific CD4+ T cells using viral peptide pools, then sequenced them. An approximately ten-day culture period preceded the isolation of CD4+ T cells. Negative nucleocapsid antibody tests before and after vaccination confirmed no previous SARS-CoV-2 infection.

The material was CD4+ T cells from PBMCs cultured with HCoV-OC43 spike peptides, obtained before COVID-19 vaccination. Subset described: HCoV-OC43 spike overlapping peptide pool stimulation. The clonotype was recovered from a human donor who received a COVID-19 vaccine. The chain recombines TRBV6-5 with TRBJ1-2; a weak D match, TRBD1 (6 bases). The CDR3 loop reads CASSGGGSPNYGYTF. The CDR3 DNA sequence: TGTGCCAGCAGCGGGGGCGGATCCCCTAACTATGGCTACACCTTC.